This T cell receptor beta chain was sequenced for a study of Ad26.COV2.S vaccination and SARS-CoV-2 variants. Study-wide background: In the COV1001 trial, the donor was in the Ad26.COV2.S arm.

The V gene's germline CDR1 is SGHVS and CDR2 FNYEAQ. The CDR3 runs to 20 residues. Stated treatment: roughly 19 received Ad26.COV2.S at low or high dose, single or two shots; several received placebo; per-sample allocation not given. The investigators took samples on day 63 after the first vaccine or placebo injection. Recruitment in Boston yielded a donor of adult age, 18-55 years. Of note for this clone: Its antigen is not known. At one boundary the junction diverges from the germline segment, which might be a read error.

Using immunoSEQ multiplex PCR, the repertoire was profiled, and TCRdb retains in-frame clones only, with some absent. The sample lists 300,000 to 350,000 clones, about 82% occurring once. Notes on the study in general: Placebo recipients had lower spike-specific TCR breadth than vaccine recipients. Spike-specific responses of CD8+ and CD4+ T cells were reported to display substantial breadth after vaccination.

The TCR comes from a person between 18 and 65 years old who received the Ad26.COV2.S COVID-19 vaccine or a placebo. The chain has TRBV7-6 and TRBJ2-2; 8 bases agree with TRBD1. The sequencing used peripheral blood, collected in a trial of Ad26.COV2.S vaccine versus placebo. The CDR3 region has the DNA TGTGCCAGCACTCCGCCCGGTTTGCGGCCGACAGGGGATAAGCGCCGGGGAGCTGTTTTT. Its translation: CASTPPGLRPTGDKRRGAVF.